Listed below are T cell receptor beta chains from one sample, sequenced in a study of blood T cell repertoires in COVID-19. TCRdb's table, derived via immunoSEQ multiplex PCR, lists solely in-frame clones and lacks some. Found here are 150,000 to 200,000 clones, roughly 88% of them singletons; the top ten hold 10% to 11%. Sequencing was done on a sample of peripheral blood. The receptors here all came from a human donor with active or convalescent COVID-19. The donor label of this sample is uncertain. Both conserved end residues are part of each CDR3. Fields, in order: J gene, V gene, clone size, D gene, CDR3 protein, CDR3 DNA. A D gene is named only where the DNA matches it firmly. Clone size appears in some rows only: once, few, many, or a class for an expanded clone.

>TRBJ1-1|TRBV5-6|NA|TRBD1
CASSLSGTVNTEAFF
TGTGCCAGCAGCTTGAGTGGGACAGTGAACACTGAAGCTTTCTTT
>TRBJ1-1|TRBV3-1/TRBV3-2|NA|NA
CASSQERWIGRLNTEAFF
TGTGCCAGCAGCCAAGAAAGGTGGATAGGCAGGCTGAACACTGAAGCTTTCTTT
>TRBJ1-1|TRBV28|NA|NA
CASTVRNTEAFF
TGTGCCAGCACCGTTAGGAACACTGAAGCTTTCTTT
>TRBJ2-3|TRBV7-8|NA|TRBD2
CASSLVAGVGGTDTQYF
TGTGCCAGCAGCTTAGTAGCGGGAGTGGGGGGGACAGATACGCAGTATTTT
>TRBJ1-2|TRBV24-1|NA|TRBD1
CATSEPGQGSNYGYTF
TGTGCCACCAGTGAGCCCGGACAGGGAAGTAACTATGGCTACACCTTC
>TRBJ2-2|TRBV2|NA|NA
CASSVQGATGELFF
TGTGCCAGCAGTGTTCAGGGCGCCACCGGGGAGCTGTTTTTT
>TRBJ1-3|TRBV4-1|NA|NA
CASSPLQHSGGLRNTIYF
TGCGCCAGCAGCCCTTTGCAGCATTCGGGGGGCCTGAGGAACACCATATATTTT
>TRBJ2-1|TRBV5-1|NA|NA
CASSSGPGSSYNEQFF
TGCGCCAGCAGCTCAGGTCCCGGCAGCTCCTACAATGAGCAGTTCTTC
>TRBJ2-5|TRBV3-1/TRBV3-2|NA|NA
CASSFPGGIRETQYF
TGTGCCAGCAGCTTCCCCGGCGGGATCCGAGAGACCCAGTACTTC
>TRBJ2-5|TRBV6-5|NA|TRBD2
CASSYGTSGQETQYF
TGTGCCAGCAGTTACGGGACTAGCGGCCAAGAGACCCAGTACTTC
>TRBJ1-1|TRBV29-1|NA|NA
CSVERGRTEAFF
TGCAGCGTTGAAAGGGGCAGGACTGAAGCTTTCTTT
>TRBJ2-7|TRBV6-5|NA|TRBD2
CASSYGTRGYEQYF
TGTGCCAGCAGTTACGGGACTAGGGGGTACGAGCAGTACTTC
>TRBJ2-3|TRBV29-1|few|TRBD2
CSVSGGGPDTQYF
TGCAGCGTCTCCGGGGGGGGGCCAGATACGCAGTATTTT
>TRBJ2-3|TRBV14|few|TRBD2
CASSRESRSGALNF
TGTGCCAGCAGCCGGGAAAGTCGTAGCGGGGCCTTGAATTTT
>TRBJ2-1|TRBV13|few|NA
CASSFPSASSYNEQFF
TGTGCCAGCAGCTTTCCTAGCGCAAGCTCCTACAATGAGCAGTTCTTC
>TRBJ2-1|TRBV19|NA|TRBD2
CASSTGTSDEQFF
TGTGCCAGTAGTACCGGGACTAGCGATGAGCAGTTCTTC
>TRBJ2-7|TRBV19|NA|NA
CASSVGTLTGEQYF
TGTGCCAGTAGTGTCGGGACACTGACGGGGGAGCAGTACTTC
>TRBJ2-3|TRBV5-1|NA|NA
CASSLVAATGTDTQYF
TGCGCCAGCAGCTTGGTGGCGGCCACCGGCACAGATACGCAGTATTTT
>TRBJ2-5|TRBV7-2|NA|NA
CASSFLPPGETQYF
TGTGCCAGCAGCTTTCTCCCCCCGGGAGAGACCCAGTACTTC
>TRBJ2-3|TRBV2|NA|TRBD2
CASSDDRGTSGRGSTDTQYF
TGTGCCAGCAGTGACGACAGGGGAACTAGCGGGAGGGGCAGCACAGATACGCAGTATTTT
>TRBJ2-3|TRBV6-5|NA|TRBD2
CASSPSGAATDTQYF
TGTGCCAGCAGCCCGAGCGGGGCGGCCACAGATACGCAGTATTTT
>TRBJ1-3|TRBV4-1|NA|NA
CASSPAPGLLSGNTIYF
TGCGCCAGCAGCCCGGCCCCGGGACTGCTCTCTGGAAACACCATATATTTT
>TRBJ2-1|TRBV3-1/TRBV3-2|NA|NA
CASSQGRGNEQFF
TGTGCCAGCAGCCAAGGTCGAGGCAATGAGCAGTTCTTC
>TRBJ1-2|TRBV6-5|NA|NA
CATKNGGLGHGYTF
TGTGCCACCAAAAATGGAGGTCTTGGTCATGGCTACACCTTC
>TRBJ2-3|TRBV6-5|NA|NA
CARRVTSTDTQYF
TGTGCCAGGAGAGTAACTAGCACAGATACGCAGTATTTT
>TRBJ2-7|TRBV19|NA|TRBD2
CASSIGRASGRHEQYF
TGTGCCAGTAGTATAGGTAGGGCTAGCGGCCGCCACGAGCAGTACTTC
>TRBJ2-1|TRBV5-1|NA|TRBD2
CASSLGLAGRYNEQFF
TGCGCCAGCAGCTTAGGACTAGCGGGACGATACAATGAGCAGTTCTTC
>TRBJ1-1|TRBV7-9|NA|TRBD1
CASSLYRGGTEAFF
TGTGCCAGCAGCCTTTACAGGGGTGGCACTGAAGCTTTCTTT
>TRBJ2-7|TRBV12-3/TRBV12-4|once|NA
CASSSTGGEQYF
TGTGCCAGCAGTTCAACCGGTGGCGAGCAGTACTTC
>TRBJ2-1|TRBV27|NA|NA
CASSPLGGDEQFF
TGTGCCAGCAGCCCCCTGGGCGGGGATGAGCAGTTCTTC
>TRBJ2-1|TRBV4-1|NA|TRBD2
CASSQSGGAYNEQFF
TGCGCCAGCAGCCAGAGCGGGGGGGCCTACAATGAGCAGTTCTTC
>TRBJ2-3|TRBV28|NA|TRBD2
CASSFILAGGPDTQYF
TGTGCCAGCAGTTTCATACTAGCGGGAGGGCCAGATACGCAGTATTTT
>TRBJ1-2|TRBV18|NA|NA
CASSPPQGLGYTF
TGTGCCAGCTCACCACCACAGGGCCTTGGCTACACCTTC
>TRBJ2-7|TRBV27|NA|NA
CASRIGVTSYEQYF
TGTGCCAGCAGAATCGGGGTTACCTCCTACGAGCAGTACTTC
>TRBJ1-3|TRBV7-9|NA|NA
CASTAPSGNTIYF
TGTGCCAGCACAGCCCCGAGTGGAAACACCATATATTTT
>TRBJ2-7|TRBV19|NA|TRBD2
CASSIGTSGGYYEQYF
TGTGCCAGTAGTATTGGGACTAGCGGGGGTTACTACGAGCAGTACTTC
>TRBJ2-5|TRBV5-4|NA|NA
CASQYRDSKETQYF
TGTGCCAGCCAATACCGGGACTCGAAAGAGACCCAGTACTTC
>TRBJ1-5|TRBV19|NA|NA
CASRTRVGDQPQHF
TGTGCCAGTAGAACCAGGGTAGGTGATCAGCCCCAGCATTTT
>TRBJ1-5|TRBV19|NA|NA
CASSGHIGVGPQHF
TGTGCCAGTAGTGGGCATATAGGGGTTGGGCCCCAGCATTTT
>TRBJ2-5|TRBV19|NA|NA
CASSISGKQETQYF
TGTGCCAGTAGTATCAGCGGCAAGCAAGAGACCCAGTACTTC
>TRBJ2-2|TRBV19|NA|TRBD2
CASRLAGTGELFF
TGTGCCAGTAGACTAGCGGGAACCGGGGAGCTGTTTTTT
>TRBJ2-3|TRBV7-2|few|NA
CASSPLTASTDTQYF
TGTGCCAGCAGCCCTTTGACAGCTAGCACAGATACGCAGTATTTT
>TRBJ2-4|TRBV28|NA|TRBD2
CASSPASGRGLAKNIQYF
TGTGCCAGCAGTCCCGCTAGCGGGAGGGGACTTGCCAAAAACATTCAGTACTTC